The entry below gives a single T cell receptor (beta chain) sequence along with its context. No antigen is known for it. No base-level quality is on record; no much larger clone is a single base apart. Library prep was done by the immunoSEQ multiplex PCR assay. Per the authors' processing: A statistical classification framework was built to diagnose cytomegalovirus status from the catalog of TCR beta chain sequences. Held by TCRdb, this immuneACCESS table contains in-frame sequences only and omits some clones. Under half of the omission traces to an unresolved V gene where checked; the cause of the rest is unknown. From that table come the V and J calls and clone size; the DNA was used to work out D and trimming. Within this sample are under 70,000 clones, with around 89% of them counted one time only. The biggest ten clones account for about 1.5% of the sample. The data derive from a study of cytomegalovirus exposure and HLA in healthy donors (dated by TCRdb to the late 2010s). Some background on the complete study: The 670 or so repertoires of the first cohort and the 120 validation repertoires were produced on the same platform, according to a later analysis. The study was designed to test whether signatures of past pathogen exposure could be identified by cataloging public T cell receptors. Along with the roughly 670-subject first cohort, a separate validation cohort of over a hundred different subjects was used. To predict cytomegalovirus infection status, the study combined high-throughput TCR immunosequencing, statistical association of individual TCRs with disease status, and machine learning. Results and caveats for the whole study, not just this receptor: The validation cohort had no HLA typing available for a later analysis, so co-occurrence within that cohort was assessed over all 130 or so repertoires. A total of 150 or so TCR beta chains were listed by the study as associated with cytomegalovirus. The classifier was reported to diagnose cytomegalovirus status with high specificity and sensitivity in both the original cohort and the validation cohort. It was suggested by the authors that the approach could potentially be generalized to other disease states and immunological phenotypes. In vitro tests confirmed that three of the cytomegalovirus-associated TCR beta chains recognize cytomegalovirus antigens. Of the cluster scores, about 94% were above 0 in a later analysis, which found that TCRs clustered in the first cohort also tended to co-occur in the 120 validation repertoires. Most TCR sequences were observed very rarely across donors, whereas some public TCRs were present in many individuals.

Reading from cysteine to phenylalanine, the CDR3 counts 15 amino acids. CDR3 DNA only is kept here, 45 bases in frame from base 1. V is trimmed back by 3 bases and J by 5 bases, and the junction contains 8 bases that no gene match accounts for. CDR1 and CDR2 are read off the germline V gene as SGDLS and YYNGEE. The donors belonged to the validation cohort of around 130 subjects, which was separate from the roughly 700-subject first cohort. Sample: PBMCs. The source is a woman between 18 and 29 years old in good health and CMV-seronegative. Recombination joined TRBV9 with TRBJ2-7; TRBD1 matches 10 bases in the middle. The CDR3 region: CASSESPGTGDEQYF. The DNA is TGTGCCAGCAGCGAAAGTCCCGGGACAGGGGACGAGCAGTACTTC.